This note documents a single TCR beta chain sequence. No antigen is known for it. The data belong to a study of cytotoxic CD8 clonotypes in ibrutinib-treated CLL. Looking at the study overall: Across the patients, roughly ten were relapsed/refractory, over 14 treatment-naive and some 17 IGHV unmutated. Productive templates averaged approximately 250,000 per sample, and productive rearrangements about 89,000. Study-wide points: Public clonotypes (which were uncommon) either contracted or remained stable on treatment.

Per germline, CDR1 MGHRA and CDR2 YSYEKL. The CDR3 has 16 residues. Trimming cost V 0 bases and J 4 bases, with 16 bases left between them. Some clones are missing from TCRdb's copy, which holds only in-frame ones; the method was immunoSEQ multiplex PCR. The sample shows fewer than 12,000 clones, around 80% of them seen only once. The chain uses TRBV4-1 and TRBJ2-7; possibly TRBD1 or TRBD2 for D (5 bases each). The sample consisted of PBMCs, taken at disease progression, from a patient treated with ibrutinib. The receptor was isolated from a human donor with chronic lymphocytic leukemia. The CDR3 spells CASSQELQDEGYEQYF. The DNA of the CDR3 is TGCGCCAGCAGCCAAGAATTACAGGACGAGGGGTACGAGCAGTACTTC.